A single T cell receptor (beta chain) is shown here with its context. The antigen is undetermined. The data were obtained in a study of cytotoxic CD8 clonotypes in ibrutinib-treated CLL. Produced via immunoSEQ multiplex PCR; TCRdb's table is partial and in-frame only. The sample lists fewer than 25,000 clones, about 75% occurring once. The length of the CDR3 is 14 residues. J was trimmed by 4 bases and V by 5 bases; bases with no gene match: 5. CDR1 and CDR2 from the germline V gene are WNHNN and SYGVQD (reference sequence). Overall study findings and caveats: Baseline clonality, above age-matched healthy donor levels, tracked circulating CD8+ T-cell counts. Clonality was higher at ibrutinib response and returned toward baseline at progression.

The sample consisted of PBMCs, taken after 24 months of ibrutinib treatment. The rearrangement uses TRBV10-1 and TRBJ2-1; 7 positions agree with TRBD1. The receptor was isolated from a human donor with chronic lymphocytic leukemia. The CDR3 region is CASSFGTAYNEQFF. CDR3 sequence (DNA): TGCGCCAGCAGTTTCGGGACAGCTTACAATGAGCAGTTCTTC.